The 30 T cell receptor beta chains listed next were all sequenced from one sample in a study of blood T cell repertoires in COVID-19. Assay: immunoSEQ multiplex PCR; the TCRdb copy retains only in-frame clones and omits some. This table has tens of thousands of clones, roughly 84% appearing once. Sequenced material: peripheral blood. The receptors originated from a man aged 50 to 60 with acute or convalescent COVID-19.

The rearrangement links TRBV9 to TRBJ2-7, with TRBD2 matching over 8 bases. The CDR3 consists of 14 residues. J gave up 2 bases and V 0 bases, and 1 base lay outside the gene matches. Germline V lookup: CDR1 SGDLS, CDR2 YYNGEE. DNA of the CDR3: TGTGCCAGCAGCGTAGACGGGAGGGCCTACGAGCAGTACTTC. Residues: CASSVDGRAYEQYF.

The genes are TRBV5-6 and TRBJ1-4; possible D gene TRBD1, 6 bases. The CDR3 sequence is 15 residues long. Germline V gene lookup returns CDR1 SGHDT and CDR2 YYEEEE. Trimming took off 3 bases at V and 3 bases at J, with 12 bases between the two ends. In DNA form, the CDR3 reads TGTGCCAGCAGCTGGAGACAGGTCCCTAATGAAAAACTGTTTTTT. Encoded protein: CASSWRQVPNEKLFF. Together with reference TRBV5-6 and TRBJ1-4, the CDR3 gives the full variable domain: DAGVTQSPTHLIKTRGQQVTLRCSPKSGHDTVSWYQQALGQGPQFIFQYYEEEERQRGNFPDRFSGHQFPNYSSELNVNALLLGDSALYLCASSWRQVPNEKLFFGSGTQLSVL.

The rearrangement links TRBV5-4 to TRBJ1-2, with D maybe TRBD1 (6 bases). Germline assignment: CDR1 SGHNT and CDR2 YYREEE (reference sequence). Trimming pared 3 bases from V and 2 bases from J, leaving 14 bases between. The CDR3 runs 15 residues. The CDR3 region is CASSYARTDNYGYTF. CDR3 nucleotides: TGTGCCAGCAGCTACGCCCGGACAGACAACTATGGCTACACCTTC.

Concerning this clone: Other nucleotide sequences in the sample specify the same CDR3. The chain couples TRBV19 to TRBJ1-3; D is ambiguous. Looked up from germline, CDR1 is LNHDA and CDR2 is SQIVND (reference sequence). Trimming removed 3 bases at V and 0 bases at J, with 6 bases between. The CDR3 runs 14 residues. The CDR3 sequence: CASSIGGSGNTIYF. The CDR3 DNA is TGTGCCAGTAGTATCGGCGGCTCTGGAAACACCATATATTTT.

CDR3 DNA sequence: TGTGCCAGCAGCCAAGGAATTTATACTTCAGGGATCACTGAAGCTTTCTTT. It encodes CASSQGIYTSGITEAFF. The V and J genes are TRBV4-2 and TRBJ1-1, with D perhaps TRBD1 (5 bases). The CDR3 has 17 amino acids. The V gene's germline CDR1 is LGHNA and CDR2 YNFKEQ. V dropped 1 base and J dropped 4 bases, with 19 bases sitting between them.

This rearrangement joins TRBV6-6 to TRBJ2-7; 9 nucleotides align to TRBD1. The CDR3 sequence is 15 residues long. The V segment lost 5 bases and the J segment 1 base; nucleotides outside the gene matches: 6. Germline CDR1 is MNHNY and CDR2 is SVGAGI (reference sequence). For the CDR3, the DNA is TGTGCCAGCAGTCCCCGGGACAGGGATTCCTACGAGCAGTACTTC. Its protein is CASSPRDRDSYEQYF.

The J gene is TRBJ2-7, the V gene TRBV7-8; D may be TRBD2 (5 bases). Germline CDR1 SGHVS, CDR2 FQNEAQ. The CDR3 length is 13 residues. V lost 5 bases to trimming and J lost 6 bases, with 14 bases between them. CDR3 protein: CASSAPLAGEQYF. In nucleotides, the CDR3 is TGTGCCAGCAGCGCACCCCTAGCTGGCGAGCAGTACTTC.

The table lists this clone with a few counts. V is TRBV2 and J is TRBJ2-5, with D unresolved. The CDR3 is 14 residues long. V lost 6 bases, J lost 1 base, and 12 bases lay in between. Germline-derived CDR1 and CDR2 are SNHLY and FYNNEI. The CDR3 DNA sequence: TGTGCCAGCAGACCCCGACAAACCCAAGAGACCCAGTACTTC. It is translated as CASRPRQTQETQYF.

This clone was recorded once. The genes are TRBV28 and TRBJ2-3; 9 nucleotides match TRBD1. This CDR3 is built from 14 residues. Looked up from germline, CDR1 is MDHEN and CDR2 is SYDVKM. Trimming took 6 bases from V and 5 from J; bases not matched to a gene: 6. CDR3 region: CASSSTGGLDTQYF. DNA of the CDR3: TGTGCCAGCAGCTCTACAGGGGGCTTAGATACGCAGTATTTT.

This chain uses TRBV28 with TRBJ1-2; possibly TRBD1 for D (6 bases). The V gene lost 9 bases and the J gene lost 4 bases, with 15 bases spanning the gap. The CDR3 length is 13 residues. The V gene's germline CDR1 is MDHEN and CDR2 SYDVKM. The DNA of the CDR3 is TGTGCCAGTCACAAACAGGGCGTCTATGGCTACACCTTC. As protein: CASHKQGVYGYTF.

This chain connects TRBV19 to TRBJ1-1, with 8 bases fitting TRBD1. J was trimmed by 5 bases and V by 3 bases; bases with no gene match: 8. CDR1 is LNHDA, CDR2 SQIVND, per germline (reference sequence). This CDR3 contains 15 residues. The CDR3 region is CASSIKSGGLTEAFF. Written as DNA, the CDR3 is TGTGCCAGTAGTATTAAATCAGGGGGCCTGACTGAAGCTTTCTTT.

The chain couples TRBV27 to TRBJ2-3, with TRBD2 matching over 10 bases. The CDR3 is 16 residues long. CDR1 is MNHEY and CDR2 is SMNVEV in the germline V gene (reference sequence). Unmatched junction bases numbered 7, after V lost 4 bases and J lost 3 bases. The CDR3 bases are TGTGCCAGCAGTTCGGCAGCGGGAGGGCCAACAGATACGCAGTATTTT. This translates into CASSSAAGGPTDTQYF.

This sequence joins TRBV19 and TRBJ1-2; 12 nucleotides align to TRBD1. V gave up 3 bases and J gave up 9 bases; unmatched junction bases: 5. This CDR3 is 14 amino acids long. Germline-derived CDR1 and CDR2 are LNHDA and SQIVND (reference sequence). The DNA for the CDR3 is TGTGCCAGTAGTATCCCGGGACAGGGGGCGAGCTACACCTTC. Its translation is CASSIPGQGASYTF.

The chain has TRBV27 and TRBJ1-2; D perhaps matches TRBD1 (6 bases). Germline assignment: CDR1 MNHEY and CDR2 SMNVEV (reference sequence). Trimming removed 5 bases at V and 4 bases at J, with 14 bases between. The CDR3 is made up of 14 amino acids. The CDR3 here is CASSTQQGAYGYTF. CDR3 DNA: TGTGCCAGCAGTACTCAACAGGGTGCCTATGGCTACACCTTC.

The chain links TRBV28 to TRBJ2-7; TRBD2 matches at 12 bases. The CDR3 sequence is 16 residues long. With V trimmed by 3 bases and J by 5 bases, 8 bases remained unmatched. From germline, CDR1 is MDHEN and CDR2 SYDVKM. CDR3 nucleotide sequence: TGTGCCAGCAGTTTGACTAGCGGGAGATTAAGAAACGAGCAGTACTTC. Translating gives CASSLTSGRLRNEQYF. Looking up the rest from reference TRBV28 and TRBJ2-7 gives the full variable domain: DVKVTQSSRYLVKRTGEKVFLECVQDMDHENMFWYRQDPGLGLRLIYFSYDVKMKEKGDIPEGYSVSREKKERFSLILESASTNQTSMYLCASSLTSGRLRNEQYFGPGTRLTVT.

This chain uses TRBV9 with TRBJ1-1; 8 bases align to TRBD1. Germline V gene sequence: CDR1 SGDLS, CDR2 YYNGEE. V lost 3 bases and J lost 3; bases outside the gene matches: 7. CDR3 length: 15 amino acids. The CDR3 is CASSGRQGRDTEAFF. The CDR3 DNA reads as TGTGCCAGCAGCGGTAGACAGGGGAGGGACACTGAAGCTTTCTTT.

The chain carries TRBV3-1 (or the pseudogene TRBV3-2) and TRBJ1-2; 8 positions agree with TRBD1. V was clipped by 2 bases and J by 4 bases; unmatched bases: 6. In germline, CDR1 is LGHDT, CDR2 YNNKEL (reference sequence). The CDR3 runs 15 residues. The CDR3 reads CASSQLPQGAYGYTF. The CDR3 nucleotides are TGTGCCAGCAGCCAACTTCCCCAGGGGGCCTATGGCTACACCTTC.

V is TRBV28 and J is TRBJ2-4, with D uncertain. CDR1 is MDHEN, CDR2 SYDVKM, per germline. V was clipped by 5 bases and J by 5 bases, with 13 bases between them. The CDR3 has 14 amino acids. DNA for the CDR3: TGTGCCAGCAGTAATCTCCTGCGCCAAAACATTCAGTACTTC. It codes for CASSNLLRQNIQYF.

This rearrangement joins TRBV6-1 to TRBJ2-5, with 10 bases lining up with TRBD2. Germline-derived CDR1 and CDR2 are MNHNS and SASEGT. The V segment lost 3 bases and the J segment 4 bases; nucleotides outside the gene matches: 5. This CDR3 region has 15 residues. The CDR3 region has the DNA TGTGCCAGCAGTGAGCTGGGACTAGCGTCAGAGACCCAGTACTTC. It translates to CASSELGLASETQYF.

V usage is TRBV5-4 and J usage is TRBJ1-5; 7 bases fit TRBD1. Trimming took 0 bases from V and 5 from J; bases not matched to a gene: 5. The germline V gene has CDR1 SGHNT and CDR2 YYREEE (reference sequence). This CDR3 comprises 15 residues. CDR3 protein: CASSLAGQGDQPQHF. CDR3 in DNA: TGTGCCAGCAGCTTGGCGGGGCAGGGGGATCAGCCCCAGCATTTT.

The CDR3 bases are TGTGCCAGCAGTCTTAGCGGGTTCAGCGGCTACACCTTC. Translated, it gives CASSLSGFSGYTF. The V and J genes are TRBV12-3 or TRBV12-4 and TRBJ1-2; no clear D gene. This CDR3 spans 13 amino acids. V shed 5 bases and J shed 8 bases, with 15 bases lying between them.

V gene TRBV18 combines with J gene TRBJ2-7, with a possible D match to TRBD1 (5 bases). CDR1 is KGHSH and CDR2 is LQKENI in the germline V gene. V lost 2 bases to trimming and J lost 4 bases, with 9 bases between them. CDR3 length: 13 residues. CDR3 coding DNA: TGTGCCAGCTCACCAGGACAATCGTACGAGCAGTACTTC. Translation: CASSPGQSYEQYF.

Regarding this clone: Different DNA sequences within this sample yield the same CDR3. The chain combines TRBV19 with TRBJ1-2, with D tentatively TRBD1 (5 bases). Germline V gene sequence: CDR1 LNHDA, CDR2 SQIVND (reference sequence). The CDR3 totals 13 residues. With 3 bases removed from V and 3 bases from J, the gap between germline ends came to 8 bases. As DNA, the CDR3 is TGTGCCAGTAGTATCCAGGGATACTATGGCTACACCTTC. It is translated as CASSIQGYYGYTF.

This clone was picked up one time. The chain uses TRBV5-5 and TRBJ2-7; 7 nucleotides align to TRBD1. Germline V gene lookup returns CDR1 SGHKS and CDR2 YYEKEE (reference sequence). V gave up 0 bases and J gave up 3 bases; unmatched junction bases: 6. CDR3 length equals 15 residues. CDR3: CASSLGGTAYYEQYF. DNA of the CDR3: TGTGCCAGCAGCTTGGGAGGGACAGCGTACTACGAGCAGTACTTC.

Written as DNA, the CDR3 is TGTGCCAGCAGTGCGGGTTACGAGCAGTACTTC. It is translated as CASSAGYEQYF. The chain couples TRBV28 to TRBJ2-7, with D possibly matching TRBD2 (5 bases). The CDR3 contains 11 residues. V was pared by 5 bases and J by 4 bases, with 6 bases between. Germline lookup yields CDR1 MDHEN and CDR2 SYDVKM.

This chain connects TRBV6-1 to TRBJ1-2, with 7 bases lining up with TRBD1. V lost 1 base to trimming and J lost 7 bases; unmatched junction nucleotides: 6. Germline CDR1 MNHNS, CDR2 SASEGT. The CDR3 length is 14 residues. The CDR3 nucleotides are TGTGCCAGCAGTGAAGTAGGGGGCGCGGGTGGCTACACCTTC. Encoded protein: CASSEVGGAGGYTF.

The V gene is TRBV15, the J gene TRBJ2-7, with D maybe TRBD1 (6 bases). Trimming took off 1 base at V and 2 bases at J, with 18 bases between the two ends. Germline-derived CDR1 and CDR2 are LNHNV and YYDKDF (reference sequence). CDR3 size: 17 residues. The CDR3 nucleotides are TGTGCCACCAGCAGAGCCAAGACCGGGACAACACCCTACGAGCAGTACTTC. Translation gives CATSRAKTGTTPYEQYF. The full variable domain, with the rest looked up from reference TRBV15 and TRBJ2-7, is DAMVIQNPRYQVTQFGKPVTLSCSQTLNHNVMYWYQQKSSQAPKLLFHYYDKDFNNEADTPDNFQSRRPNTSFCFLDIRSPGLGDTAMYLCATSRAKTGTTPYEQYFGPGTRLTVT.

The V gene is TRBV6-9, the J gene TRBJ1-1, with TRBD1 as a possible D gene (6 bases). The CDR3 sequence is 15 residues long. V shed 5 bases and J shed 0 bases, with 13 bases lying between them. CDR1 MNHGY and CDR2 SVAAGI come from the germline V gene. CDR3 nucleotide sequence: TGTGCCAGCAGTCCATCGGGACACTTGAACACTGAAGCTTTCTTT. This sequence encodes CASSPSGHLNTEAFF.

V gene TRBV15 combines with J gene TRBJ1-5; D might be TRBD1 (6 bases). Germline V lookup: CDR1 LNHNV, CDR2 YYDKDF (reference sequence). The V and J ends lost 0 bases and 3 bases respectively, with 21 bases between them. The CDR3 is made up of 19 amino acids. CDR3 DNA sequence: TGTGCCACCAGCAGAGATCTAGCAGGGGCTGGATATAACAATCAGCCCCAGCATTTT. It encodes CATSRDLAGAGYNNQPQHF.

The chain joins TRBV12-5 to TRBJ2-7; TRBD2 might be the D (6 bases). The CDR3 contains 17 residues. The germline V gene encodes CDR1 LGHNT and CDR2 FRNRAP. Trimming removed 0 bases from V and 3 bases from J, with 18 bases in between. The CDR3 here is CASGLVLTGRSDYEQYF. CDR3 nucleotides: TGTGCTAGTGGTTTGGTACTCACGGGGAGGAGTGACTACGAGCAGTACTTC.